This TCR beta chain was sequenced for a study of blood T cells in healthy people across ages (dated by TCRdb to the mid-2010s). With regard to the full study: In model experiments, template switching captured roughly one uniquely barcoded TCR beta cDNA molecule for every two T cells. Four age groups were formed from the donors: young (average approximately 15 years), middle-aged (approximately 41), aged (more than 55) and long-lived (around 82). The study analyzed two additional independent replicas of 1 million unique cDNA reads from the same blood draw for two donors, one aged 18 to 29 and one aged 80 or older. Age-related changes in TCR beta repertoire diversity were measured in the study by deep sequencing normalized with unique cDNA molecular identifiers.

Beyond this particular receptor, the publication reports: A strong correlation was found between observed TCR beta diversity and the percentage of naive T cells measured by flow cytometry. Observed TCR beta diversity per million T cells fell roughly linearly with age, and a significant reduction was already apparent by age roughly 40. Bulk unsorted PBMC profiling prevented conclusive comparison of naive and antigen-experienced compartments. Estimates of total diversity based on one million sequenced T cells were considered lower bounds and underestimates. Donor CMV infection status was unknown, potentially confounding age-related changes in expanded clonotypes. Compared with the aged group, more naive CD4+ T cells, fewer expanded clones and increased TCR diversity were shown by the long-lived group, suggesting age selection.

Systemically healthy Caucasian individuals from Russia, approximately 39 in total and aged roughly 6 to 100 years, were included as donors. Each donor gave around 9.9 milliliters of peripheral blood, collected into EDTA-treated Vacutainer tubes. Ficoll-Paque density-gradient centrifugation was used to isolate PBMCs, with at least 7 million per sample. Total RNA, at least 6 micrograms per sample, was extracted from PBMCs with Trizol reagent. The percentages of naive CD45RAhigh/CD27high T cells were determined by flow cytometry on a PBMC aliquot from every donor. CDR1 and CDR2 (MRHNA, SNTAGT) derive from the germline V gene. V was cut back by 4 bases and J by 6 bases, leaving a gap of 11 bases between them. The CDR3 spans 13 residues, from the cysteine through the phenylalanine. CDR3 DNA only is kept here, 39 bases in frame from base 1. Preparation of the library involved 5' RACE. The listed sequencing device is Illumina HiSeq 2500. A second PCR of roughly 7 to 11 cycles was performed with a sample-barcoded 5' primer and a J-beta primer mix. A template-switch 5' adaptor carrying 12 random nucleotides introduced a unique molecular identifier onto each TCR beta cDNA molecule. At least 2.5 million CDR3-containing paired-end reads were obtained from each sample. First-strand cDNA was synthesized from all RNA with the Mint cDNA synthesis kit, primed by a TRBC-specific oligonucleotide. Following uracil-DNA glycosylase treatment, a first 18-cycle PCR with universal primers M1SS and BC2_uni_R was performed on all cDNA. The study's own analysis went as follows. For normalization, 1 million high-quality reads, each with a distinct molecular identifier, were randomly selected from each sample. Instead of being binned into consensus sequences, reads with shared molecular identifiers were discarded. MiTCR, with a Q25 quality threshold and the strictest error-elimination algorithm, was used for CDR3 identification, clonotype clustering and error correction. Lower-bound total TCR beta diversity was estimated with a nonparametric unseen species model using Euler transformation. TCRdb reworked the public reads: Q25 trimming with fastp, MiXCR clone assembly, productive beta chains retained. When rows share a CDR3 protein, they turn into one entry using the most common DNA and genes. TCRdb, not the original authors, processed these V and J calls. Here the sample has some 930,000 distinct CDR3 sequences; just under 30% occur a single time. 10% of the sample is in the top ten clones.

A word on this clonotype: Its antigen is unknown. Per-base qualities were not stored, and no clone one base away is much larger.

These data are also associated with another study on T cells of mothers and their children. The second study also describes: Nine systemically healthy Caucasian individuals served as donors, namely three mothers together with their six children. cDNA synthesis consumed the entire amount of extracted RNA, loaded at approximately 1.5 ug RNA in each 15 ul reaction. In the second PCR, the M1S primer introduced both the sample barcodes and 2-4 random nucleotides. Each mother yielded over 9.5 million TCR beta CDR3 reads and each child roughly 2.9 million reads. Thymic selection shapes the output of TCR recombination in a similar way in related and unrelated pairs, and inherited differences have a minor effect. Normalized repertoire overlap was always slightly but never significantly higher in related than unrelated mother-child pairs. No persistent microchimeric T cell clones were found, with a detection sensitivity of around 100 clones per million clonotypes. The study used deep NGS to compare TCR beta repertoires of mothers and children, seeking features distinguishing related mother-child pairs from unrelated individuals. The mean age was 40 +/- 4 years for the mothers and approximately 11 +/- 4 years for the children. After adapters were ligated using NEBNext reagents, the libraries underwent 100+100 nt paired-end sequencing on an Illumina HiSeq 2000. To avoid cross-contamination, the mother libraries and the child libraries were prepared a month apart and sequenced in separate runs. For each donor, somewhere between roughly 450,000 and 2,000,000 distinct TCR beta clonotypes were identified. Naive TCR beta clonotypes were estimated from low-frequency clonotypes matched to each donor's FACS-determined naive share, without sorting.

The TCR was taken from a woman between 40 and 50 years old in good health. Rearrangement joined TRBV6-4 to TRBJ2-3; no D gene call is confident. The sequenced material came from blood. The DNA sequence is given as TGTGCCAGCAGTGTTGACTCCACCGATACGCAGTATTTT. This translates into CASSVDSTDTQYF.